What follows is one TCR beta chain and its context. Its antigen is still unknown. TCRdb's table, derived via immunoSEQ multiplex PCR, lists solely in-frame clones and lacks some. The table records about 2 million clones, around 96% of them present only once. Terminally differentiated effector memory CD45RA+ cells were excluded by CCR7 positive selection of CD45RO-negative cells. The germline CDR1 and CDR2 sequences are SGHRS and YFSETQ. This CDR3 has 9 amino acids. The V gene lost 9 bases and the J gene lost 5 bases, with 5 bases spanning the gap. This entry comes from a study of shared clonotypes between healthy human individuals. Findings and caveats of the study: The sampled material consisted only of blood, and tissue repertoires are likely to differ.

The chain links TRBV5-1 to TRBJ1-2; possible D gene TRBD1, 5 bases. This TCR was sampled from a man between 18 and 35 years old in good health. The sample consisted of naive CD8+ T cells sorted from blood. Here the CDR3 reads CANRYGYTF. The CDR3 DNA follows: TGCGCCAACAGGTATGGCTACACCTTC. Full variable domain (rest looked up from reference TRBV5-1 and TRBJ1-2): KAGVTQTPRYLIKTRGQQVTLSCSPISGHRSVSWYQQTPGQGLQFLFEYFSETQRNKGNFPGRFSGRQFSNSRSEMNVSTLELGDSALYLCANRYGYTFGSGTRLTVV.